This T cell receptor (beta chain) was recorded in a study of T-cell reconstitution after alpha-beta-depleted transplantation in children. Study-level findings and limits: A year had passed since transplant, and T-cell counts and diversity by then came mostly from newly produced T cells. Alpha-beta T cells present about two months after transplant were reported to originate from several hundred expanded graft clones. The origin of high day-60 TCRbeta diversity in some patients lay in surviving recipient T cells and thymic progenitors.

This clonotype showed up just a few times. Its antigen is undetermined. The germline V gene has CDR1 SQVTM and CDR2 ANQGSEA. The CDR3 totals 17 residues. Trimming removed 4 bases at V and 3 bases at J, with 24 bases between. The TCRbeta library was prepared with unique molecular identifiers. MiXCR, applied by TCRdb to the PCR reads, yields one record per CDR3 protein. Of 500,000 or so distinct CDR3 sequences listed, about 10% are singletons. This TCR derives from a female patient between 2 and 15 years old who had a stem cell transplant for aplastic anemia, so the T cells may come from the graft donor. The chain carries TRBV29-1 and TRBJ1-2; a weak D match, TRBD1 (6 bases). Material: PBMCs, mostly from graft donor cells, obtained 180 days after TCRalphabeta/CD19-depleted stem cell transplant. The CDR3 DNA reads as TGCAGCGTTGTAACGCCAGGGGAATTTTTTCGCCACTATGGCTACACCTTC. Translation gives CSVVTPGEFFRHYGYTF.